A selection of T cell receptor beta chains follows, all from one sample in a study of cytomegalovirus exposure and HLA in healthy donors. Using immunoSEQ multiplex PCR, the repertoire was profiled, and TCRdb retains in-frame clones only, with some absent. The sample includes fewer than 200,000 clones, approximately 82% of them seen just once. The sample was PBMCs. Receptor source: a male donor in good health and CMV-seronegative. Each CDR3 is given with its conserved first and last residue. The D gene is left open where the match is weak. The size of a clone is reported for some rows only, either as once, few or many, or as a class for expanded clones.

v_gene	d_gene	j_gene	abundance	CDR3aa	CDR3nt
TRBV6-1	NA	TRBJ2-7	NA	CASFQGTYEQYF	TGTGCCAGCTTCCAGGGCACCTACGAGCAGTACTTC
TRBV6-4	TRBD1	TRBJ2-1	NA	CASSDSPDRASRDEQFF	TGTGCCAGCAGTGACTCTCCCGACAGGGCGAGTCGGGATGAGCAGTTCTTC
TRBV4-3	TRBD1	TRBJ2-3	few	CASSQDGQGGTDTQYF	TGCGCCAGCAGCCAAGATGGACAGGGGGGGACAGATACGCAGTATTTT
TRBV6-6	TRBD2	TRBJ2-7	NA	CASSLAGNPYEQYF	TGTGCCAGCAGTTTAGCGGGCAACCCCTACGAGCAGTACTTC
TRBV6-5	NA	TRBJ2-5	NA	CASGTTSPETQYF	TGTGCCAGCGGGACAACTAGTCCGGAGACCCAGTACTTC
TRBV5-4	NA	TRBJ2-2	NA	CASSLDRVPTGELFF	TGTGCCAGCAGCTTGGACAGGGTCCCCACCGGGGAGCTGTTTTTT
TRBV4-2	TRBD1	TRBJ1-2	few	CASSLQGVDGYTF	TGTGCCAGCAGCTTACAGGGGGTAGATGGCTACACCTTC
TRBV6-5	NA	TRBJ2-1	NA	CASSYASFNEQFF	TGTGCCAGCAGTTACGCTAGCTTCAATGAGCAGTTCTTC
TRBV4-2	TRBD1	TRBJ1-6	NA	CASSKGLPGQEFKAPLHF	TGTGCCAGCAGCAAGGGGCTACCGGGACAGGAATTTAAGGCACCCCTCCACTTT
TRBV30	TRBD1	TRBJ2-6	once	CAWVEQGAPSGANVLTF	TGTGCCTGGGTTGAACAGGGGGCTCCTTCTGGGGCCAACGTCCTGACTTTC
TRBV4-3	NA	TRBJ2-1	NA	CASSQAARSYNEQFF	TGCGCCAGCAGCCAGGCGGCCCGGTCCTACAATGAGCAGTTCTTC
TRBV6-5	TRBD2	TRBJ2-3	NA	CASRRPGLGADTQYF	TGTGCCAGCAGAAGACCGGGACTAGGTGCAGATACGCAGTATTTT
TRBV27	NA	TRBJ2-7	few	CASSLNSEYEQYF	TGTGCCAGCAGTTTAAACAGTGAGTACGAGCAGTACTTC
TRBV29-1	NA	TRBJ1-1	NA	CSVPWLGNDMNTEAFF	TGCAGCGTCCCCTGGCTGGGTAACGACATGAACACTGAAGCTTTCTTT
TRBV9	TRBD2	TRBJ2-1	NA	CASSVGRGSPFNEQFF	TGTGCCAGCAGCGTAGGGCGCGGGAGTCCCTTCAATGAGCAGTTCTTC
TRBV19	NA	TRBJ2-1	NA	CASSIASAGYNEQFF	TGTGCCAGTAGTATAGCTAGCGCAGGATACAATGAGCAGTTCTTC
TRBV4-3	TRBD2	TRBJ2-7	NA	CASSHLLAGVYEQYF	TGCGCCAGCAGCCATCTTCTAGCGGGAGTCTACGAGCAGTACTTC
TRBV7-2	TRBD2	TRBJ2-7	NA	CASSFSGSSYEQYF	TGTGCCAGCAGCTTTAGCGGGAGCTCCTACGAGCAGTACTTC
TRBV29-1	NA	TRBJ1-1	NA	CSVLPLDTLNTEAFF	TGCAGCGTTTTACCCCTCGACACGTTGAACACTGAAGCTTTCTTT
TRBV9	TRBD1	TRBJ1-6	NA	CASSVDPGGNSPLHF	TGTGCCAGCAGCGTAGATCCAGGGGGCAATTCACCCCTCCACTTT
TRBV11-2	TRBD2	TRBJ2-7	NA	CASSFWGLNYEQYF	TGTGCCAGCAGCTTTTGGGGACTAAACTACGAGCAGTACTTC
TRBV6-5	NA	TRBJ2-7	NA	CASSHPTGHEQYF	TGTGCCAGCAGTCACCCTACAGGGCACGAGCAGTACTTC
TRBV30	TRBD2	TRBJ2-7	NA	CAWKYSGSREQYF	TGTGCCTGGAAATATAGCGGGAGTCGCGAGCAGTACTTC
TRBV2	TRBD1	TRBJ2-2	NA	CASRRTGVDTGELFF	TGTGCCAGCAGGAGAACAGGGGTGGACACCGGGGAGCTGTTTTTT
TRBV6-1	NA	TRBJ1-2	NA	CASIGADLGYTF	TGTGCCAGCATCGGAGCCGATCTTGGCTACACCTTC
TRBV4-3	NA	TRBJ1-6	NA	CASSPGGAPSYNSPLHF	TGCGCCAGCAGCCCCGGAGGGGCCCCCTCCTATAATTCACCCCTCCACTTT
TRBV7-9	NA	TRBJ1-4	few	CASSLQGWIEKLFF	TGTGCCAGCAGCTTACAGGGTTGGATCGAAAAACTGTTTTTT
TRBV6-6	NA	TRBJ1-1	NA	CASSPQGSDTEAFF	TGTGCCAGCAGTCCACAGGGTTCGGACACTGAAGCTTTCTTT
TRBV19	NA	TRBJ2-2	NA	CASIRGAGVWELFF	TGTGCCAGTATCAGGGGGGCCGGAGTCTGGGAGCTGTTTTTT
TRBV5-1	TRBD2	TRBJ2-2	NA	CASSSAGGLTGELFF	TGCGCCAGCAGTTCAGCGGGGGGCCTCACCGGGGAGCTGTTTTTT
TRBV6-1	TRBD1	TRBJ1-2	once	CASRTGDYRNYGYTF	TGTGCCAGCAGGACAGGGGACTATCGTAACTATGGCTACACCTTC
TRBV6-6	NA	TRBJ2-2	NA	CASSYSWPAGELFF	TGTGCCAGCAGTTACTCGTGGCCAGCCGGGGAGCTGTTTTTT
TRBV27	NA	TRBJ2-2	NA	CASSPSGRNTGELFF	TGTGCCAGCAGTCCCTCTGGCAGAAACACCGGGGAGCTGTTTTTT
TRBV28	NA	TRBJ2-7	NA	CASRDIKQASSYEQYF	TGTGCCAGTAGGGATATTAAACAGGCAAGCTCCTACGAGCAGTACTTC
TRBV6-1	NA	TRBJ2-3	NA	CASSGRVADTQYF	TGTGCCAGCAGCGGGCGGGTGGCAGATACGCAGTATTTT
TRBV4-2	NA	TRBJ1-5	NA	CASSQETSRITSNQPQHF	TGTGCCAGCAGCCAAGAAACGTCCAGAATTACCTCCAATCAGCCCCAGCATTTT
TRBV5-1	TRBD2	TRBJ2-1	NA	CASSQREGRMNEQFF	TGCGCCAGCAGTCAGCGGGAGGGCCGAATGAATGAGCAGTTCTTC
TRBV6-5	NA	TRBJ1-2	NA	CASSSGRYHGYTF	TGTGCCAGCAGTTCGGGTCGCTACCATGGCTACACCTTC
TRBV7-3	NA	TRBJ2-3	NA	CASSAADTQYF	TGTGCCAGCAGCGCGGCAGATACGCAGTATTTT
TRBV2	NA	TRBJ1-1	few	CASSELGQMNTEAFF	TGTGCCAGCAGTGAATTAGGACAGATGAACACTGAAGCTTTCTTT
TRBV28	NA	TRBJ2-1	NA	CASSLVGDEQFF	TGTGCCAGCAGTTTGGTGGGAGACGAGCAGTTCTTC
TRBV7-9	NA	TRBJ1-1	NA	CASSSARRGASSEAFF	TGTGCCAGCAGCTCCGCTCGGCGGGGGGCGTCATCTGAAGCTTTCTTT
TRBV6-6	NA	TRBJ2-7	NA	CASSYSESSYEQYF	TGTGCCAGCAGTTATAGCGAGAGCTCCTACGAGCAGTACTTC
TRBV4-1	TRBD1	TRBJ2-7	NA	CASSQSVGQGALYEQYF	TGCGCCAGCAGCCAATCTGTTGGACAGGGGGCTCTATACGAGCAGTACTTC